This TCR beta chain was found in a study of cytotoxic CD8 clonotypes in ibrutinib-treated CLL. Turning to the study itself: Following treatment for a median roughly 12 months, range 6 to 36, response samples were then taken. Regarding the study as a whole: Public clonotypes proved infrequent, and on treatment they shrank or remained steady.

In regard to this clone: The antigen is not known.

V gave up 8 bases and J gave up 0 bases, with 26 bases separating them. This CDR3 has 19 residues. Produced via immunoSEQ multiplex PCR; TCRdb's table is partial and in-frame only. This table holds 250,000 or so clones, 60% to 75% found once. The chain uses TRBV23-1 and TRBJ1-5; possible D gene TRBD1, 5 bases. TRBV23-1 is sorted into the ORF group, with uncertain function. The specimen was PBMCs, collected after 24 months of ibrutinib treatment. The TCR sequence derives from a human donor with chronic lymphocytic leukemia. The CDR3 DNA reads as TGCGCCAGCCCCCGGGGCCCGTTCGCATGGCCGGATAGCAATCAGCCCCAGCATTTT. Translated, it gives CASPRGPFAWPDSNQPQHF.